This T cell receptor beta chain stems from a study of OX40 agonist ivuxolimab in advanced cancers. Overall study context: Cohort: around 83% men, mean age roughly 60, aged roughly 20 to 79.

The assay was immunoSEQ multiplex PCR, and TCRdb's table has in-frame clones only and misses some. This table has approximately 77,000 clones, approximately 95% appearing once. Note on this clone: No antigen is known for it.

V was pared by 4 bases and J by 0 bases, with 3 bases of the junction left unmatched. Germline loops: CDR1 SGDLS, CDR2 YYNGEE. CDR3 length: 14 amino acids. Study findings and constraints: Among T cells, CD8+ cells averaged more expanded clones than CD4+ cells.

The rearrangement joins TRBV9 to TRBJ2-7; TRBD1 aligns across 8 bases. This receptor was identified in an adult with an advanced solid tumor such as melanoma, head and neck, liver or kidney cancer. Sequenced here: CD4+ or CD8+ T cells sorted from blood, sampled in a trial of the OX40 agonist ivuxolimab. CDR3 coding DNA: TGTGCCAGCAGCTCAGGACAGGGCTCCTACGAGCAGTACTTC. It specifies CASSSGQGSYEQYF.